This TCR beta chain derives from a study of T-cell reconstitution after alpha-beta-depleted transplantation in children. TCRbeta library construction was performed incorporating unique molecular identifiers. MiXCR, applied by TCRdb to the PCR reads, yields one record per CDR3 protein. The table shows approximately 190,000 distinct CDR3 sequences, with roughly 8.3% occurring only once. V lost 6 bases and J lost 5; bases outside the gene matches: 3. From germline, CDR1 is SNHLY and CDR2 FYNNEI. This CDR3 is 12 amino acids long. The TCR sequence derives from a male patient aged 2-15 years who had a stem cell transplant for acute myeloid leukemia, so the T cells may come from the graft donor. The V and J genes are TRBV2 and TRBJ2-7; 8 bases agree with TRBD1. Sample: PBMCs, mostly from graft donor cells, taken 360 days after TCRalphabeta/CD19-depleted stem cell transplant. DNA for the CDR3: TGTGCCAGCAGACAGGGGGTCGACGAGCAGTACTTC. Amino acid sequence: CASRQGVDEQYF.